Below are 18 T cell receptor beta chains sequenced from a single sample in a study of blood T cell repertoires in COVID-19. Clones were read by immunoSEQ multiplex PCR, and TCRdb kept only the in-frame ones, dropping some. The profile shows 200,000 or so clones, nearly 90% of them singletons. Material for sequencing was PBMCs or T cells enriched from blood (not recorded which). The source is a man aged 30 to 45 who had recovered from COVID-19.

In DNA form, the CDR3 reads TGTGCCAGCGGGGCTTACACTGAAGCTTTCTTT. It yields the protein CASGAYTEAFF. This rearrangement joins TRBV27 to TRBJ1-1; TRBD1 is a possible D gene (5 bases). There are 11 residues in the CDR3. In germline, CDR1 is MNHEY, CDR2 SMNVEV (reference sequence). The V end lost 8 bases, the J end lost 3 bases, and 7 bases lay between the germline ends.

The chain joins TRBV6-5 to TRBJ2-7; 8 positions match TRBD2. V shed 6 bases and J 2 bases; nucleotides not matched to a gene: 9. Germline loops: CDR1 MNHEY, CDR2 SVGAGI. This CDR3 contains 15 residues. CDR3 loop: CASSRHSGAAYEQYF. The DNA for the CDR3 is TGTGCCAGCAGCCGCCATAGCGGGGCTGCCTACGAGCAGTACTTC.

The CDR3 coding sequence is TGTGCCAGCAGCTTCCAGGACAGACTCTCTGGAAACACCATATATTTT. This encodes CASSFQDRLSGNTIYF. The J gene is TRBJ1-3, the V gene TRBV7-9; D may be TRBD1 (6 bases). This CDR3 spans 16 amino acids. Trimming shortened V by 3 bases and J by 0 bases, and 12 bases separated the two germline ends. In germline, CDR1 is SEHNR, CDR2 FQNEAQ (reference sequence). Using reference TRBV7-9 and TRBJ1-3 for the parts outside the CDR3, the full variable domain is DTGVSQNPRHKITKRGQNVTFRCDPISEHNRLYWYRQTLGQGPEFLTYFQNEAQLEKSRLLSDRFSAERPKGSFSTLEIQRTEQGDSAMYLCASSFQDRLSGNTIYFGEGSWLTVV.

The chain couples TRBV27 to TRBJ2-3; a possible D gene is TRBD1 (6 bases). V dropped 3 bases and J dropped 5 bases, with 18 bases sitting between them. Germline values: CDR1 MNHEY, CDR2 SMNVEV (reference sequence). The CDR3 extends over 16 amino acids. CDR3 residues: CASSFTRTAPRDTQYF. The CDR3 coding sequence is TGTGCCAGCAGTTTTACGCGGACAGCCCCGCGAGATACGCAGTATTTT.

The rearrangement links TRBV28 to TRBJ2-1; unclear D gene. Germline-derived CDR1 and CDR2 are MDHEN and SYDVKM. The CDR3 consists of 15 residues. V lost 3 bases, J lost 4 bases, and 13 bases lay in between. DNA for the CDR3: TGTGCCAGCAGTTTTCGTCCGACTGGTTACAATGAGCAGTTCTTC. Translated, it gives CASSFRPTGYNEQFF.

This clone was observed a single time. The chain carries TRBV5-1 and TRBJ1-1; 8 bases line up with TRBD1. V lost 4 bases, J lost 1 base, and 9 bases stayed unmatched. Germline V lookup: CDR1 SGHRS, CDR2 YFSETQ. The CDR3 extends over 16 amino acids. The CDR3 region is CASSTNGGTGNTEAFF. The CDR3 region has the DNA TGCGCCAGCAGCACCAACGGTGGGACAGGGAACACTGAAGCTTTCTTT.

V and J are TRBV19 and TRBJ2-5, with D perhaps matching TRBD2 (6 bases). Germline lookup yields CDR1 LNHDA and CDR2 SQIVND (reference sequence). CDR3 size: 14 residues. Between the trimmed V and J ends, which lost 1 base and 5 bases, there was a span of 11 bases. The CDR3 DNA reads TGTGCCAGTAGTATAGGGGGCGGGGTGGAGACCCAGTACTTC. Protein: CASSIGGGVETQYF.

V and J are TRBV30 and TRBJ1-1; no firm D call. V shed 0 bases and J shed 7 bases, with 9 bases lying between them. Per the germline V gene, CDR1 is GTSNPN and CDR2 is SVGIG (reference sequence). The CDR3 is 12 amino acids. CDR3 nucleotide sequence: TGTGCCTGGAGTGTCCAGGCCTATGAAGCTTTCTTT. Translation gives CAWSVQAYEAFF. Using reference TRBV30 and TRBJ1-1 for the parts outside the CDR3, the full variable domain is SQTIHQWPATLVQPVGSPLSLECTVEGTSNPNLYWYRQAAGRGLQLLFYSVGIGQISSEVPQNLSASRPQDRQFILSSKKLLLSDSGFYLCAWSVQAYEAFFGQGTRLTVV.

In nucleotides, the CDR3 is TGTGCCAGCAGCTCACAGGGCAAACTGTATGGCTACACCTTC. It yields the protein CASSSQGKLYGYTF. The chain joins TRBV6-5 to TRBJ1-2, with D possibly TRBD1 on 6 matching bases. This CDR3 comprises 14 residues. V lost 6 bases, J lost 5 bases, and 16 bases lay in between. Germline CDR1 reads MNHEY; CDR2 reads SVGAGI.

This clone appeared once. This may stem from a read error, because a much larger clone lies one nucleotide away. The same CDR3 can be traced to other DNA sequences in this sample. The chain has TRBV9 and TRBJ1-2, with D uncertain. Germline V lookup: CDR1 SGDLS, CDR2 YYNGEE. V was pared by 3 bases and J by 0 bases, with 6 bases between. The CDR3 length is 13 residues. CDR3 sequence reads: CASSGGTNYGYTF. DNA of the CDR3: TGTGCCAGCAGCGGAGGGACTAACTATGGCTACACCTTC.

The rearrangement links TRBV6-6 to TRBJ1-1; TRBD1 aligns across 10 bases. The trim removed 8 bases at V and 3 bases at J, leaving 12 bases unmatched. Germline assignment: CDR1 MNHNY and CDR2 SVGAGI (reference sequence). This CDR3 is built from 16 residues. The CDR3 spells CASHTPRTGGYTEAFF. CDR3 nucleotides: TGTGCCAGCCACACGCCCCGGACAGGGGGGTACACTGAAGCTTTCTTT.

The table lists this clone with many counts. This chain links TRBV28 with TRBJ2-2, with D possibly matching TRBD2 (6 bases). From germline, CDR1 is MDHEN and CDR2 SYDVKM. The CDR3 spans 13 residues. The germline V and J ends were trimmed by 3 bases and 6 bases, with 8 bases remaining between them. CDR3 amino acids: CASSFGGAGELFF. As DNA, the CDR3 is TGTGCCAGCAGTTTCGGGGGAGCCGGGGAGCTGTTTTTT.

The chain combines TRBV19 with TRBJ1-4, with 7 bases that match TRBD1. Germline V gene sequence: CDR1 LNHDA, CDR2 SQIVND (reference sequence). The CDR3 sequence is 18 residues long. V lost 5 bases and J lost 0; bases outside the gene matches: 12. CDR3 coding DNA: TGTGCCAGTAGTCCGCGACAGGGTTCGCTATCAACTAATGAAAAACTGTTTTTT. It encodes CASSPRQGSLSTNEKLFF.

This chain links TRBV15 with TRBJ2-1; TRBD2 agrees at 8 bases. Germline V gene data show CDR1 as LNHNV and CDR2 as YYDKDF (reference sequence). The trim removed 0 bases at V and 3 bases at J, leaving 4 bases unmatched. CDR3 length equals 16 residues. The CDR3: CATSRETTSDYNEQFF. The CDR3 region has the DNA TGTGCCACCAGCAGAGAGACGACTAGCGACTACAATGAGCAGTTCTTC.

V usage is TRBV6-5 and J usage is TRBJ2-2; tentatively, D is TRBD1 (6 bases). The length of the CDR3 is 15 residues. In germline, CDR1 is MNHEY, CDR2 SVGAGI. Trimming took off 6 bases at V and 1 base at J, with 12 bases between the two ends. This chain's CDR3 is CASRLGQLNTGELFF. As DNA, the CDR3 is TGTGCCAGCAGACTAGGACAGTTGAACACCGGGGAGCTGTTTTTT.

The chain combines TRBV5-4 with TRBJ2-3, with 9 bases fitting TRBD2. V lost 4 bases to trimming and J lost 7 bases; unmatched junction nucleotides: 16. The CDR3 is made up of 17 amino acids. Germline CDR1 SGHNT, CDR2 YYREEE (reference sequence). Here the CDR3 reads CASSPTSWREGPNTQYF. In nucleotides, the CDR3 is TGTGCCAGCAGCCCGACGTCGTGGCGGGAGGGCCCCAATACGCAGTATTTT.

This clone was seen a handful of times. The chain joins TRBV6-5 to TRBJ1-5; D is possibly TRBD1 (5 bases). Trimming stripped 6 bases from V and 1 base from J, with 13 bases between. CDR1 MNHEY and CDR2 SVGAGI come from the germline V gene. This CDR3 region has 15 residues. CDR3 protein: CASRQGMGSNQPQHF. CDR3 sequence (DNA): TGTGCCAGCAGGCAGGGAATGGGAAGCAATCAGCCCCAGCATTTT.

The rearrangement joins TRBV19 to TRBJ2-7; 7 bases line up with TRBD1. V shed 5 bases and J 2 bases; nucleotides not matched to a gene: 9. Germline assignment: CDR1 LNHDA and CDR2 SQIVND (reference sequence). This CDR3 contains 15 residues. The chain's CDR3 is CASSPRQGPTYEQYF. In nucleotides, the CDR3 is TGTGCCAGTAGTCCCCGACAGGGACCGACCTACGAGCAGTACTTC.